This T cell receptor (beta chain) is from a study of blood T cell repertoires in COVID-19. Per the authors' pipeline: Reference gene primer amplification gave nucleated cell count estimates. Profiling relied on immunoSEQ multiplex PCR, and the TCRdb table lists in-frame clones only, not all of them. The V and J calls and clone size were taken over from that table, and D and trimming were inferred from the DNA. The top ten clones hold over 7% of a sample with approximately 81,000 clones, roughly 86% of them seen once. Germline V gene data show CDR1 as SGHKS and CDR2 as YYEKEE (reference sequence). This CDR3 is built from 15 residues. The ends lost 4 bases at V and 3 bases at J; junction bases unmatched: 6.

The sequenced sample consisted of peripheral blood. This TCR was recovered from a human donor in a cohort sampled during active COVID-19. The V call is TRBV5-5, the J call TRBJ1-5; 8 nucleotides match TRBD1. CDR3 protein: CASSLDRGTNQPQHF. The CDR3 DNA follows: TGTGCCAGCAGCCTCGACAGGGGAACCAATCAGCCCCAGCATTTT.